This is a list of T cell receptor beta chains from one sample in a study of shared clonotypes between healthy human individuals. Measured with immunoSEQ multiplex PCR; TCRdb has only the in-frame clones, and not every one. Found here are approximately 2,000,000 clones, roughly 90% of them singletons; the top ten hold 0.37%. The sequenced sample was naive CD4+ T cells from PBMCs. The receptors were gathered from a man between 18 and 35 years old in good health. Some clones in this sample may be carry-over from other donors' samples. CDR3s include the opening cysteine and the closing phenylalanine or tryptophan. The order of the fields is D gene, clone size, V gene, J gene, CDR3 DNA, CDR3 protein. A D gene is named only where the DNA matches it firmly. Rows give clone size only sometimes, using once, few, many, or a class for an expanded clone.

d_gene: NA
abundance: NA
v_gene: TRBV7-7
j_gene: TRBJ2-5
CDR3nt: TGTGCCAGCAGCTCCGGGACGGCTCAGGGAGAGACCCAGTACTTC
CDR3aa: CASSSGTAQGETQYF

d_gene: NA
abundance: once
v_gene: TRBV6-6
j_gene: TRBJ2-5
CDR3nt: TGTGCCAGCAGTTCAGCTCTGGGGCGTCGGGAGACCCAGTACTTC
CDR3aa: CASSSALGRRETQYF

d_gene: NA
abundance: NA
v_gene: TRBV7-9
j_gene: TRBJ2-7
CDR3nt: TGTGCCAGCAGCCCCTCAATGGGGGGAGCCTACGAGCAGTACTTC
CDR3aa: CASSPSMGGAYEQYF

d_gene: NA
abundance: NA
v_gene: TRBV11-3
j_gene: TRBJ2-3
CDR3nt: TGTGCCAGCAGCTCCCTAGGATCGCCAGATACGCAGTATTTT
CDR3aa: CASSSLGSPDTQYF

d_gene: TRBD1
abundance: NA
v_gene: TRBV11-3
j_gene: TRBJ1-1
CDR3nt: TGTGCCAGCAGCTCACAAACCAACAGGGGCATGGCTTTCTTT
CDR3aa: CASSSQTNRGMAFF

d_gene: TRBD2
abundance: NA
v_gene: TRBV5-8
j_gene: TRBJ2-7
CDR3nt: TGTGCCAGCAGCTTATACTTAGCGGGAGGCGCGTCCTACGAGCAGTACTTC
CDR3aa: CASSLYLAGGASYEQYF

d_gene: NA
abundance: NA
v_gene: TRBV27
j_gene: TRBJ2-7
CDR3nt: TGTGCCAGCAGTATGACTAGGGTTCACTTGTCCTTC
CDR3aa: CASSMTRVHLSF

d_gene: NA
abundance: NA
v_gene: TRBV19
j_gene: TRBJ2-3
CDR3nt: TGTGCCAGTAGTATCGCCAGCCCCACAGATACGCAGTATTTT
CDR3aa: CASSIASPTDTQYF

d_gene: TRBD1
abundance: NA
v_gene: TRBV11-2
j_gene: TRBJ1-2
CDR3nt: TGTGCCAGCAGCTCCCAAAGACAGGGCGTCGACTATGGCTACACCTTC
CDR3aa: CASSSQRQGVDYGYTF

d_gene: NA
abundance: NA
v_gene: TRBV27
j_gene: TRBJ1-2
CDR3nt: TGTGCCAGCAGTTTCAGAGGGACCTATGGCTACACCTTC
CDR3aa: CASSFRGTYGYTF

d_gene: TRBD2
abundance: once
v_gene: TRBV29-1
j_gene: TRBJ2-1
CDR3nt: TGCAGCTCCGAGCGGGGCCGGGAGCAGTTCTTC
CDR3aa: CSSERGREQFF